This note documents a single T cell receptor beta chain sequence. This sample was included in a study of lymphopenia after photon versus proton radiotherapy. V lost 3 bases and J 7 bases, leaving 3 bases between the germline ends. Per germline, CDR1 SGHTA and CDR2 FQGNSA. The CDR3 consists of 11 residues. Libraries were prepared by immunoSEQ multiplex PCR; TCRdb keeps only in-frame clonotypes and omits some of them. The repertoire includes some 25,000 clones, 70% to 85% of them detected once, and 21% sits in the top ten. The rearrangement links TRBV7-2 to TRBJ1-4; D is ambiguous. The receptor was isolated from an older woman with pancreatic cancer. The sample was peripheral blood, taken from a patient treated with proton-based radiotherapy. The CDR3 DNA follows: TGTGCCAGCAGCTTCGGTGAAAAACTGTTTTTT. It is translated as CASSFGEKLFF.